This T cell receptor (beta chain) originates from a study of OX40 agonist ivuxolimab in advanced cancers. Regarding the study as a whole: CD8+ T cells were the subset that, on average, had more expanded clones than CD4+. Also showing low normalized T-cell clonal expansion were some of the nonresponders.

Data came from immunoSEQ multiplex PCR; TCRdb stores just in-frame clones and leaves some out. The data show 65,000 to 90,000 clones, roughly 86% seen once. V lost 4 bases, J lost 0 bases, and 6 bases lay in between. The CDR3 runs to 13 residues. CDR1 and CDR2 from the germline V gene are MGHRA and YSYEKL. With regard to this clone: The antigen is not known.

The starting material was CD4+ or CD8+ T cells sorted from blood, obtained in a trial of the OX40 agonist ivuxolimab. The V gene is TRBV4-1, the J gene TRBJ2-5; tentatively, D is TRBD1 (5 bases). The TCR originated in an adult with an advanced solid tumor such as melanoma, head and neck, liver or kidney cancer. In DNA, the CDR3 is TGCGCCAGCAGCCGACAGTACCAAGAGACCCAGTACTTC. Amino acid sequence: CASSRQYQETQYF.